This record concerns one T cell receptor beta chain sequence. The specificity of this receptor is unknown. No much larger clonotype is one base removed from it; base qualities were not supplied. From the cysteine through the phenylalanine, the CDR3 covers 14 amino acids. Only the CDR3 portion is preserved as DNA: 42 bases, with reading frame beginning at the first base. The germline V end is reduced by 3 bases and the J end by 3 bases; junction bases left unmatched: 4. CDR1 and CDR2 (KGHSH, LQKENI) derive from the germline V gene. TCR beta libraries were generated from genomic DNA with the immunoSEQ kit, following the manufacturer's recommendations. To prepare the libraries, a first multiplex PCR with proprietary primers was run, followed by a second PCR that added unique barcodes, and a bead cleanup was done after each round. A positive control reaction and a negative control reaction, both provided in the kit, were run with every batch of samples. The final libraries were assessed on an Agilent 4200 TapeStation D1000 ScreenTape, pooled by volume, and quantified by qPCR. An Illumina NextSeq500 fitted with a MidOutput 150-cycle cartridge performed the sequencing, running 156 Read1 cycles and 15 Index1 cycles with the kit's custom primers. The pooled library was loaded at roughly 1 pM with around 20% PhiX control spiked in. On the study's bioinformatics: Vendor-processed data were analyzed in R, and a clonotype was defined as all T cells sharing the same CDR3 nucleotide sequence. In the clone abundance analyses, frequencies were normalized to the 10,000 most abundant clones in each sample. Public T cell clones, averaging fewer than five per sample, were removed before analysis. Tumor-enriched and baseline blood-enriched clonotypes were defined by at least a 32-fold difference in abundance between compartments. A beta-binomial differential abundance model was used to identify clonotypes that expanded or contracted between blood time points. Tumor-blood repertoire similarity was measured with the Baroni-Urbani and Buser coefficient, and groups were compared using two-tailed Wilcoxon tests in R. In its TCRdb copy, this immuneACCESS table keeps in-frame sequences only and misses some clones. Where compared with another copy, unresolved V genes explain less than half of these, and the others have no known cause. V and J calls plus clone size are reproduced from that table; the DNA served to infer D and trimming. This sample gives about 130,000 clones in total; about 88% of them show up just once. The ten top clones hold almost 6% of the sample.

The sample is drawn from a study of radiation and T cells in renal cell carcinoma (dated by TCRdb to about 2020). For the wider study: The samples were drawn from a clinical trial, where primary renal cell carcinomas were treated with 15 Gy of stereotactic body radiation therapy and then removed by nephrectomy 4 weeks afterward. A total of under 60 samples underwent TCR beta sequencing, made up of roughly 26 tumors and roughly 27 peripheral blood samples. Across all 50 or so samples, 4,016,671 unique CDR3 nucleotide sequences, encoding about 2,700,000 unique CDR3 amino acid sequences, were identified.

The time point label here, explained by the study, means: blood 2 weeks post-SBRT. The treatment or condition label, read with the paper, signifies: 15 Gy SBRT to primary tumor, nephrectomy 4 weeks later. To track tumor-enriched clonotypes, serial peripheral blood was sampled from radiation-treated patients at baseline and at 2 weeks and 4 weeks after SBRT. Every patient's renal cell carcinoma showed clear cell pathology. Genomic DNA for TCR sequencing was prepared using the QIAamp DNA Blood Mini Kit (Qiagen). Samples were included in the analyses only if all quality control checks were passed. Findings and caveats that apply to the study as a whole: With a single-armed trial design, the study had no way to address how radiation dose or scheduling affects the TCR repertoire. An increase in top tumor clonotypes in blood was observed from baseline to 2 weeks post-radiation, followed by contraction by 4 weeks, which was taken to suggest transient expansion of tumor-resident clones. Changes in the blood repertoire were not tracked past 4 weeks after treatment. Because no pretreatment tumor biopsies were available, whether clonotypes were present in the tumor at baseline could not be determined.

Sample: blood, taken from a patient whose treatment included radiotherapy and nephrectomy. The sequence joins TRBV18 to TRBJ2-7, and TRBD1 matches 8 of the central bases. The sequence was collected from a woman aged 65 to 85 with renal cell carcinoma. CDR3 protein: CASSPRTGFYEQYF. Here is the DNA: TGTGCCAGCTCACCTCGGACAGGGTTCTACGAGCAGTACTTC.